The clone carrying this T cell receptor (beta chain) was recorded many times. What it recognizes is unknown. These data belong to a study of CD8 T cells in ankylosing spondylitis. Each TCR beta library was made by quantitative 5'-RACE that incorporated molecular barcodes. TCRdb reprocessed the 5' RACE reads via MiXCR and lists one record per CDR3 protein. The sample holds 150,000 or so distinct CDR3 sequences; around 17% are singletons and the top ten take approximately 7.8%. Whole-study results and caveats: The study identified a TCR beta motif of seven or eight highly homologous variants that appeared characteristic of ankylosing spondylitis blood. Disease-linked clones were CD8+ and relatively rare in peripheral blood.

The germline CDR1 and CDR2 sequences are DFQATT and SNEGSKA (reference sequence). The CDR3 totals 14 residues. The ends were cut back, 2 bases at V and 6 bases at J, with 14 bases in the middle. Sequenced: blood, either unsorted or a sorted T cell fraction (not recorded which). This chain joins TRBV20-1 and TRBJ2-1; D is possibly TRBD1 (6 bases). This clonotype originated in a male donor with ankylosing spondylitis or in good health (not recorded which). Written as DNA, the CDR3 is TGCAGTGCTAGACGCGGCCTACAGGGCAATGAGCAGTTCTTC. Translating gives CSARRGLQGNEQFF.